One T cell receptor (beta chain) is described in this entry. Here immunoSEQ multiplex PCR was the method, and the copy in TCRdb shows in-frame clones only, minus some. The sample records around 99,000 clones, 60% to 85% being singletons. V lost 7 bases to trimming and J lost 1 base, with 34 bases between them. The CDR3 length is 21 residues. Per germline, CDR1 LNHDA and CDR2 SQIVND (reference sequence). The sample comes from a study of blood T cell repertoires in COVID-19. As for the study in general: In each case, the material was cDNA or gDNA derived from T cells, B-cell-depleted T cells, or PBMCs.

Sequenced: peripheral blood. The origin of this receptor is a woman older than 75 with active or convalescent COVID-19. The chain has TRBV19 and TRBJ1-1; a weak D match, TRBD1 (6 bases). The CDR3 nucleotides are TGTGCCAGTACAAGTATCCGGGGTCAGCAGGGGTTAAATTTGTGGAACACTGAAGCTTTCTTT. Its protein is CASTSIRGQQGLNLWNTEAFF.